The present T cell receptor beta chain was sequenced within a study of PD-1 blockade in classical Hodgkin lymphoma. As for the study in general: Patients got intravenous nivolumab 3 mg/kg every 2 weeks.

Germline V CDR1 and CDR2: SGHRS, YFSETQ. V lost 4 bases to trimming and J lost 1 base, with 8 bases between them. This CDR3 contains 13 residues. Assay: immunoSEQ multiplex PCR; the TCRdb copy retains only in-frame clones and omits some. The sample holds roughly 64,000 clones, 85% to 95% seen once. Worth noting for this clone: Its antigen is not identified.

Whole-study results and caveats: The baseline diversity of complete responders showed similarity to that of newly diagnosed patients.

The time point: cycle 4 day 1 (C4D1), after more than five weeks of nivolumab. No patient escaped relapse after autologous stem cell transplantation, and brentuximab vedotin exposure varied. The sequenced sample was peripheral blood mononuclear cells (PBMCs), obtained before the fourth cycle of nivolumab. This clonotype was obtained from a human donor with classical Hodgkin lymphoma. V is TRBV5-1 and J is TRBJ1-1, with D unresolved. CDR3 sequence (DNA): TGCGCCAGCAGCCCCAGAGAGAACACTGAAGCTTTCTTT. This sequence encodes CASSPRENTEAFF.